Given below is one T cell receptor (beta chain) in context. TCRdb recomputed calls from the 5' RACE reads with MiXCR, one row per CDR3 protein. The repertoire has about 360,000 distinct CDR3 sequences, 14% to 15% of them found once; the top ten carry approximately 0.99%. This sample was included in a study of CD8 T cells in ankylosing spondylitis. This CDR3 has 14 amino acids. V was trimmed by 0 bases and J by 5 bases, leaving 11 bases between them. Germline assignment: CDR1 SGHRS and CDR2 YFSETQ. The sequencing sample was made of blood, either unsorted or a sorted T cell fraction (not recorded which). This sequence originates from a male donor with ankylosing spondylitis or in good health (not recorded which). The V call is TRBV5-1, the J call TRBJ2-5; D not resolved. The CDR3 region is CASSLAGLGETQYF. CDR3 nucleotides: TGCGCCAGCAGCTTGGCAGGCCTGGGGGAGACCCAGTACTTC.